This entry features one T cell receptor (beta chain) sequence. Data came from immunoSEQ multiplex PCR; TCRdb stores just in-frame clones and leaves some out. The table lists under 250,000 clones, around nine tenths of them singletons, with around 2.9% in the top ten. The length of the CDR3 is 12 residues. V lost 6 bases, J lost 11 bases, and 9 bases stayed unmatched. Germline loops: CDR1 LNHDA, CDR2 SQIVND (reference sequence). This entry is derived from a study of blood T cell repertoires in COVID-19. The chain couples TRBV19 to TRBJ1-1, with 7 bases identical to TRBD1. The sample consisted of peripheral blood. This receptor was identified in a woman aged 55-69 years with acute or convalescent COVID-19. This CDR3 is CASSSDRARAFF. The CDR3 coding sequence is TGTGCCAGTAGCTCTGACAGGGCTCGCGCTTTCTTT.